This T cell receptor beta chain was profiled in a study of neurological immune-mediated disorders. Study at large: Of the multiple sclerosis patients, approximately 34 in total, some 30 were relapsing-remitting and 3 were secondary progressive. Findings and caveats of the study: The multiple sclerosis repertoire cluster had no clinical or MRI feature associated with it.

The making of cDNA relied on 5'RACE with 10-nucleotide random UMIs. Each CDR3 protein gets one entry after TCRdb re-called the 5' RACE reads with MiXCR. The sample carries under 60,000 distinct CDR3 sequences, just under 6% recorded once. CD4+ or CD8+ T cells, fewer than 1.3 million per library, were used for sorted libraries. This clonotype showed up many times. Its antigen is still unknown. Sequencing was performed on CD4+ T cells from blood. The receptor was isolated from a woman younger than 30 with multiple sclerosis.

As DNA, the CDR3 is TGTGCCAGCAGCTCAGCTAGCGGGAGCTCCTACAATGAGCAGTTCTTC. It encodes CASSSASGSSYNEQFF. The chain links TRBV7-2 to TRBJ2-1, with 10 positions matching TRBD2. The CDR3 spans 16 residues. After removal of 4 bases from V and 0 bases from J, the junction contained 3 bases not matched to a gene. Germline values: CDR1 SGHTA, CDR2 FQGNSA.